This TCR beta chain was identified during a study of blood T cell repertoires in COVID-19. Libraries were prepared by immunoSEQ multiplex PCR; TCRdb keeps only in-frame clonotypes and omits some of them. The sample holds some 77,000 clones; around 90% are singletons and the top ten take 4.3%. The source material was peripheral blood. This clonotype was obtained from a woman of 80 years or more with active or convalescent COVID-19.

The chain's CDR3 is CASSQSRGGGGYTF. In DNA form, the CDR3 reads TGTGCCAGCAGCCAAAGTAGGGGGGGAGGTGGCTACACCTTC. The chain combines TRBV7-2 with TRBJ1-2, with a weak D call TRBD1 (6 bases). This CDR3 has 14 amino acids. The V end lost 5 bases, the J end lost 7 bases, and 17 bases lay between the germline ends. Germline assignment: CDR1 SGHTA and CDR2 FQGNSA.